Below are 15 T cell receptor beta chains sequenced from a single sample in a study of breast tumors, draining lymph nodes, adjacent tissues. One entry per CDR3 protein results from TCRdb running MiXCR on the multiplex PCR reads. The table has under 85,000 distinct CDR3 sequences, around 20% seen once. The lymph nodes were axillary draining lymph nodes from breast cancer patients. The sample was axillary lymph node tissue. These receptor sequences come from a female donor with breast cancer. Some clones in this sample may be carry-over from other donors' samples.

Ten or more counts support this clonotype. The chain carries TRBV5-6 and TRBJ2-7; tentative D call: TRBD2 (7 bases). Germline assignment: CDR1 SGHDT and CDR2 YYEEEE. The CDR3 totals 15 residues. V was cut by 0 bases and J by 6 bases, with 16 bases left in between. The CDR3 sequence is CASSLGLGGGSEQYF. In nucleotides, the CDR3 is TGTGCCAGCAGCTTGGGGCTAGGGGGGGGGAGCGAGCAGTACTTC.

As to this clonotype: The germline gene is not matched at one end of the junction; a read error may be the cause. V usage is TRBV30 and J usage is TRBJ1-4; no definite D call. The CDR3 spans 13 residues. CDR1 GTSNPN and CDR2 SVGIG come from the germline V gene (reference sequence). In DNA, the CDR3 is TGTGCCTGGAGTAGGTTTGATAATGAAGAACTGTTTTTT. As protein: CAWSRFDNEELFF. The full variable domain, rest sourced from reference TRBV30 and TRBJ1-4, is SQTIHQWPATLVQPVGSPLSLECTVEGTSNPNLYWYRQAAGRGLQLLFYSVGIGQISSEVPQNLSASRPQDRQFILSSKKLLLSDSGFYLCAWSRFDNEELFFGSGTQLSVL.

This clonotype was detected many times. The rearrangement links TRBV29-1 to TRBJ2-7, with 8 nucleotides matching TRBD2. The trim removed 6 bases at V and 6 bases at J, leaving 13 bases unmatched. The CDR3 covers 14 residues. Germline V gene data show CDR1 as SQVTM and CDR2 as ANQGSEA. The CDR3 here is CSVAGLAEGVEQYF. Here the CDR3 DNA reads TGCAGCGTCGCAGGACTAGCCGAGGGTGTCGAGCAGTACTTC.

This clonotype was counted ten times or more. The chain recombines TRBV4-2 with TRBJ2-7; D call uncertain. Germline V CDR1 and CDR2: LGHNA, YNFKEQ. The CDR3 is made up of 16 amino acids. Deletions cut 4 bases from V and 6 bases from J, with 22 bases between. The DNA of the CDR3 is TGTGCCAGCAGCCCCCTCGAGGTGGATCGGCGGCGCGAGCAGTACTTC. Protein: CASSPLEVDRRREQYF.

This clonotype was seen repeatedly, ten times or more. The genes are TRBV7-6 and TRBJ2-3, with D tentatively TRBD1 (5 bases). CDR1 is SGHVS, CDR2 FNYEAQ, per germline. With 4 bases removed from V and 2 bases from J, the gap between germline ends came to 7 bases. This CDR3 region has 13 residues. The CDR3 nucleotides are TGTGCCAGCAGCTCCAGGGACACAGATACGCAGTATTTT. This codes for CASSSRDTDTQYF.

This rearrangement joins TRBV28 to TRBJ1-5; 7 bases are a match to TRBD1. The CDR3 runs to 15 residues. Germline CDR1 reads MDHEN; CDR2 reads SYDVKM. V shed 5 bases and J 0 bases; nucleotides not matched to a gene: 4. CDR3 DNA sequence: TGTGCCAGCAGTATTGGGACAGCTAGCAATCAGCCCCAGCATTTT. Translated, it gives CASSIGTASNQPQHF.

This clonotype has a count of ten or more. The CDR3 DNA reads as TGTGCCAGCAGTTCCTTACGGGCGGAGAGCTCCTACGAGCAGTACTTC. Translation gives CASSSLRAESSYEQYF. The chain uses TRBV6-2 or TRBV6-3 and TRBJ2-7; D is undetermined. Trimming pared 4 bases from V and 0 bases from J, leaving 16 bases between. Germline CDR1 reads MNHEY; CDR2 reads SVGEGT. The CDR3 has 16 amino acids.

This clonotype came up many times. CDR3 region: CASRGSGGSYEQYF. CDR3 DNA: TGTGCCAGCAGGGGGTCGGGGGGCTCCTACGAGCAGTACTTC. The J gene is TRBJ2-7, the V gene TRBV27, with 7 bases lining up with TRBD2. V lost 6 bases to trimming and J lost 0 bases; unmatched junction nucleotides: 5. Germline lookup yields CDR1 MNHEY and CDR2 SMNVEV (reference sequence). The CDR3 loop spans 14 amino acids.

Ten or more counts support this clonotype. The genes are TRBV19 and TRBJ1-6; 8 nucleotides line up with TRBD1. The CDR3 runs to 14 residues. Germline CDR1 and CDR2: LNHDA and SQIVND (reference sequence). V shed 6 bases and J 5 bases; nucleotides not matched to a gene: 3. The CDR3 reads CASSPDRDNSPLHF. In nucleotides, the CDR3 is TGTGCCAGTAGCCCGGACAGGGATAATTCACCCCTCCACTTT. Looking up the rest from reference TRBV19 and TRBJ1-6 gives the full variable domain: DGGITQSPKYLFRKEGQNVTLSCEQNLNHDAMYWYRQDPGQGLRLIYYSQIVNDFQKGDIAEGYSVSREKKESFPLTVTSAQKNPTAFYLCASSPDRDNSPLHFGNGTRLTVT.

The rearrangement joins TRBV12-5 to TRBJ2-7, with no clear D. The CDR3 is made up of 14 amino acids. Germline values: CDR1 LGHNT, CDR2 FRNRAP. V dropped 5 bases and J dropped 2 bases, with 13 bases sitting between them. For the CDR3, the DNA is TGTGCTAGTGGTACCGAAGACGAAACCTACGAGCAGTACTTC. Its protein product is CASGTEDETYEQYF.

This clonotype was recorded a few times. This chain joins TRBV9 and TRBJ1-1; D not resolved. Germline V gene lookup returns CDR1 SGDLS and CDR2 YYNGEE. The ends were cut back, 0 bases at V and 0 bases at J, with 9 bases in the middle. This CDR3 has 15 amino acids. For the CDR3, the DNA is TGTGCCAGCAGCGTAGACCCGGGAATGAACACTGAAGCTTTCTTT. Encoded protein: CASSVDPGMNTEAFF.

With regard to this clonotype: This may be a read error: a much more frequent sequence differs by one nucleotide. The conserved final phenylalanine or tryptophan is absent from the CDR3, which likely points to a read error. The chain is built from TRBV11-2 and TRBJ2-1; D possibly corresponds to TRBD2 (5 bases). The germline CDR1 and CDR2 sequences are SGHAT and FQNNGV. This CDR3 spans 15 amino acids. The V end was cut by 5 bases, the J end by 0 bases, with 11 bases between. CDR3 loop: CASSPITSSYNEQFI. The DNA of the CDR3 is TGTGCCAGCAGCCCAATCACTAGCTCCTACAATGAGCAGTTCATC.

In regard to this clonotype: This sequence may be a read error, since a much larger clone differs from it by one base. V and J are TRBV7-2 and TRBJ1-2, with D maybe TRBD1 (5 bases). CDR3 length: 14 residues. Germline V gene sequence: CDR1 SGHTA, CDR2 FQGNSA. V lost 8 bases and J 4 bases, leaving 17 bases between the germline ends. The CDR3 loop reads CASGYPGRIYGYTF. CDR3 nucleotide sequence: TGTGCCAGCGGATACCCGGGACGGATCTATGGCTACACCTTC.

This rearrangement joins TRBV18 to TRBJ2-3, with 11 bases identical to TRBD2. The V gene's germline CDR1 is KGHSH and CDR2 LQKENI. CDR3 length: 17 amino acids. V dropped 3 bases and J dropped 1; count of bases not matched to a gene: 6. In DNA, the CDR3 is TGTGCCAGCTCACCTTCACTAGCGGGAGTTGGCACAGATACGCAGTATTTT. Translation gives CASSPSLAGVGTDTQYF.

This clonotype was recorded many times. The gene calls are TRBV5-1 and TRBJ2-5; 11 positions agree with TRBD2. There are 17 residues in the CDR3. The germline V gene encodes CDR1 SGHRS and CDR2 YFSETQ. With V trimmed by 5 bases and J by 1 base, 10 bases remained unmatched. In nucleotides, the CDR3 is TGCGCCAGCAGAGCCGCCGGGACTAGCGGCCTCCAAGAGACCCAGTACTTC. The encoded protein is CASRAAGTSGLQETQYF.